This record concerns one T cell receptor beta chain sequence. Its antigen is unidentified. This record belongs to a study of CD8+ T cells in alopecia areata. Study information: Among treated patients, oral tofacitinib was administered at 5 to 10 mg twice daily.

Peripheral blood samples and lesional scalp punch biopsies were obtained from alopecia areata patients. Sorting of CD4+ and CD8+ T cells was performed on PBMCs. The CDR3 extends over 14 amino acids. J was trimmed by 2 bases and V by 0 bases; bases with no gene match: 1. Germline loops: CDR1 SGDLS, CDR2 YYNGEE. RNA was extracted and reverse transcribed into cDNA as the sequencing template. Data came from immunoSEQ multiplex PCR; TCRdb stores just in-frame clones and leaves some out. This table has tens of thousands of clones, approximately 60% appearing once. Study results and limitations: Sequenced scalp T cells also include alphabeta T cells resident in normal skin.

Sequencing used CD8+ T cells sorted from blood, obtained at week 0. The chain carries TRBV9 and TRBJ2-7; 8 nucleotides match TRBD1. This sequence was found in a human donor with alopecia areata. CDR3 in amino acids: CASSVETGAYEQYF. The CDR3 DNA follows: TGTGCCAGCAGCGTAGAGACAGGGGCCTACGAGCAGTACTTC.